This passage covers 24 T cell receptor beta chains from one sample sequenced in a study of T cells expressing NK-cell markers. TCRdb re-called the 5' RACE reads and catalogs CDR3 proteins one per entry, DNA excluded. The sample totals about 460,000 distinct CDR3 sequences. The sequenced sample was blood T cells: a sorted CD56 or NKG2C T cell subset, CD4+ or CD8+ T cells, or bulk PBMC T cells (not recorded which). The receptors were sampled from a woman in her forties or fifties in good health.

V gene TRBV20-1 combines with J gene TRBJ2-7; the D gene TCRdb calls, TRBD1, cannot be checked with no DNA. From germline, CDR1 is DFQATT and CDR2 SNEGSKA (reference sequence). CDR3 size: 14 residues. The CDR3: CSARGKTGSGEQYF.

This chain joins TRBV28 and TRBJ2-4; with no DNA, the TCRdb D assignment of TRBD1 cannot be verified. The CDR3 contains 14 residues. Germline assignment: CDR1 MDHEN and CDR2 SYDVKM. The CDR3 loop is CASSLLSETGFQYF.

The V and J genes are TRBV12-3 or TRBV12-4 and TRBJ2-3; lacking DNA, the TRBD1 call made by TCRdb goes unchecked. The CDR3 is made up of 14 amino acids. The CDR3 sequence is CASTWGQTGDTQYF.

The rearrangement uses TRBV25-1 and TRBJ2-5. The germline V gene has CDR1 MGHDK and CDR2 SYGVNS. The CDR3 runs 14 residues. CDR3 protein: CASSAWTGQETQYF.

The rearrangement links TRBV11-2 to TRBJ2-1; the TRBD1 assignment by TCRdb is unverifiable without DNA. This CDR3 has 17 amino acids. The germline CDR1 and CDR2 sequences are SGHAT and FQNNGV. The chain's CDR3 is CASSLRDKTQSYNEQFF.

The chain employs TRBV12-3 or TRBV12-4 and TRBJ2-1; the D call from TCRdb, TRBD2, cannot be confirmed without DNA. CDR3 length: 16 amino acids. The CDR3: CASSLDRTSGIDEQFF.

V is TRBV29-1 and J is TRBJ2-3; the D call of TRBD1 rests on TCRdb alone, since no DNA is present to check it. The CDR3 sequence is 13 residues long. The germline gives CDR1 SQVTM, CDR2 ANQGSEA. The CDR3 is CSVGQRSTDTQYF.

J is TRBJ2-1 and V is TRBV3-1; TCRdb designates TRBD2, a call that cannot be tested without DNA. The germline gives CDR1 LGHDT, CDR2 YNNKEL (reference sequence). The CDR3 has 15 amino acids. The CDR3 loop is CASSQGPLAENGQFF.

V is TRBV5-1 and J is TRBJ2-7; TCRdb outputs TRBD2, but without DNA this stays unchecked. CDR1 SGHRS and CDR2 YFSETQ come from the germline V gene. The CDR3 covers 15 residues. The chain's CDR3 is CASSVTGLGPDEQYF.

V and J are TRBV9 and TRBJ2-1; TCRdb outputs TRBD2, but without DNA this stays unchecked. The CDR3 length is 17 residues. CDR1 SGDLS and CDR2 YYNGEE come from the germline V gene. This CDR3 is CASSVAPPGLVNPEQFF. Together with reference TRBV9 and TRBJ2-1, the CDR3 gives the full variable domain: DSGVTQTPKHLITATGQRVTLRCSPRSGDLSVYWYQQSLDQGLQFLIQYYNGEERAKGNILERFSAQQFPDLHSELNLSSLELGDSALYFCASSVAPPGLVNPEQFFGPGTRLTVL.

The chain joins TRBV10-3 to TRBJ2-7; no DNA is available, so the TRBD2 call from TCRdb remains unchecked. This CDR3 region has 14 residues. The germline V gene has CDR1 ENHRY and CDR2 SYGVKD. The CDR3 sequence is CAISAIAGVYEQYF.

V is TRBV30 and J is TRBJ1-3; checking the TCRdb D call of TRBD1 is not possible without DNA. Germline lookup yields CDR1 GTSNPN and CDR2 SVGIG (reference sequence). The CDR3 is 13 residues long. The CDR3 loop reads CAWSQTGGNTIYF.

The genes are TRBV20-1 and TRBJ2-1; absent DNA, TCRdb's TRBD1 call cannot be checked. CDR3 length: 17 residues. Germline V gene sequence: CDR1 DFQATT, CDR2 SNEGSKA (reference sequence). The chain's CDR3 is CSARDSPPRDRNNEQFF.

The chain employs TRBV25-1 and TRBJ1-2; TCRdb indicates TRBD1, and absent DNA this call remains unverified. The CDR3 sequence is 14 residues long. Germline assignment: CDR1 MGHDK and CDR2 SYGVNS. CDR3: CASVDPGGLYGYTF.

The chain joins TRBV15 to TRBJ2-5; TCRdb selects TRBD2, and the lack of DNA leaves this call unchecked. This CDR3 region has 18 residues. The germline gives CDR1 LNHNV, CDR2 YYDKDF (reference sequence). This chain's CDR3 is CATSRDWGSGSTAETQYF.

The V and J genes are TRBV6-2 or TRBV6-3 and TRBJ2-1; TCRdb's assignment of TRBD2 cannot be checked, as there is no DNA. CDR1 MNHEY and CDR2 SVGEGT come from the germline V gene. The CDR3 is 17 residues long. CDR3 loop: CASNYPGLAGPRDEQFF.

The chain joins TRBV9 to TRBJ2-7; TCRdb's D call of TRBD2 is untestable without DNA. Germline assignment: CDR1 SGDLS and CDR2 YYNGEE. The CDR3 runs to 15 residues. This CDR3 is CASSPTGTKFYEQYF.

CDR3 sequence reads: CASSVLSGTGSYNEQFF. J is TRBJ2-1 and V is TRBV5-1; TCRdb returns TRBD1, unconfirmable since there is no DNA. Germline V gene data show CDR1 as SGHRS and CDR2 as YFSETQ. The CDR3 is made up of 17 amino acids.

V usage is TRBV13 and J usage is TRBJ2-1; there is no DNA to check the TCRdb D call of TRBD2. Looked up from germline, CDR1 is PRHDT and CDR2 is FYEKMQ (reference sequence). The CDR3 is 15 residues long. CDR3 region: CASSLAQSPRGEQFF.

This chain joins TRBV9 and TRBJ2-1; the D call of TRBD2 rests on TCRdb alone, since no DNA is present to check it. The CDR3 has 13 amino acids. Per the germline V gene, CDR1 is SGDLS and CDR2 is YYNGEE. This chain's CDR3 is CASSVAEANEQFF.

The chain combines TRBV2 with TRBJ1-1. The germline gives CDR1 SNHLY, CDR2 FYNNEI. The CDR3 extends over 13 amino acids. The CDR3 is CASTEGWNTEAFF.

V is TRBV7-9 and J is TRBJ2-5; without DNA, the TCRdb call of TRBD2 cannot be checked. CDR1 is SEHNR, CDR2 FQNEAQ, per germline (reference sequence). CDR3 size: 16 residues. The CDR3 sequence is CASSLTGTIPEETQYF.

V and J are TRBV5-1 and TRBJ2-2; the D gene TCRdb calls, TRBD1, cannot be checked with no DNA. The CDR3 runs to 13 residues. Germline assignment: CDR1 SGHRS and CDR2 YFSETQ. The CDR3 reads CASPRTATGELFF.

The chain has TRBV10-3 and TRBJ1-5; TCRdb designates TRBD1, a call that cannot be tested without DNA. Germline CDR1 reads ENHRY; CDR2 reads SYGVKD. The CDR3 length is 13 residues. The CDR3 sequence is CAISAGGAGPQHF.